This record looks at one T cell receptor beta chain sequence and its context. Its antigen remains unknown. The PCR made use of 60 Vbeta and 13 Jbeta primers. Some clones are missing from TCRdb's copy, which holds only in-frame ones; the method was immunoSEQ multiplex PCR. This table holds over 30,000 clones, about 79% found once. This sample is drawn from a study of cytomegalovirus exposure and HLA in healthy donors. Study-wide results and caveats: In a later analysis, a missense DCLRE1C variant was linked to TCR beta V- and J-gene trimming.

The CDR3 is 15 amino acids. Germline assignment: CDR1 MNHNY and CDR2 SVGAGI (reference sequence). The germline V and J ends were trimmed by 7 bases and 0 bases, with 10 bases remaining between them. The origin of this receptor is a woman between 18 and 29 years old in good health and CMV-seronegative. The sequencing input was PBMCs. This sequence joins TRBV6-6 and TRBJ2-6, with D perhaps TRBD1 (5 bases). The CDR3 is CASNPGLSGANVLTF. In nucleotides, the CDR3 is TGTGCCAGCAACCCAGGGCTCTCTGGGGCCAACGTCCTGACTTTC.